This entry features one TCR beta chain sequence. Its matching antigen is unknown. The sample comes from a study of OX40 agonist ivuxolimab in advanced cancers. As for the study in general: Dosing consisted of intravenous ivuxolimab at 0.01 to 10 mg/kg every 2 weeks.

Sequencing used immunoSEQ multiplex PCR; TCRdb keeps in-frame clones, though not all of them. The table records about 23,000 clones, approximately 80% of them present only once. Germline lookup yields CDR1 LNHDA and CDR2 SQIVND (reference sequence). Deletions cut 3 bases from V and 5 bases from J, with 12 bases between. There are 14 residues in the CDR3. General study findings and limits: Clonal expansion from baseline to week 6 occurred in both CD4+ and CD8+ T cells.

The chain uses TRBV19 and TRBJ2-3; D is undetermined. The TCR comes from an adult with an advanced solid tumor such as melanoma, head and neck, liver or kidney cancer. Source: CD4+ or CD8+ T cells sorted from blood, taken in a trial of the OX40 agonist ivuxolimab. The CDR3: CASSIPGIGDTQYF. DNA of the CDR3: TGTGCCAGTAGTATCCCTGGGATTGGAGATACGCAGTATTTT.